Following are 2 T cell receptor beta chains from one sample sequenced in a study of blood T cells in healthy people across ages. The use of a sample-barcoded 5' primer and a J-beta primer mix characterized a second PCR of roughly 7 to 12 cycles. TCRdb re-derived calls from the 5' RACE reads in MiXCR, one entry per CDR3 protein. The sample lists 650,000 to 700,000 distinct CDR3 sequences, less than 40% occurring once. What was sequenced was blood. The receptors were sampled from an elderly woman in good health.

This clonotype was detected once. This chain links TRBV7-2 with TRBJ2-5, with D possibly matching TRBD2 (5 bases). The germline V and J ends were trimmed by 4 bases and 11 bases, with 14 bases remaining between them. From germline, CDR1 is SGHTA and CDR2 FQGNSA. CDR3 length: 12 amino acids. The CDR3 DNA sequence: TGTGCCAGCAGCTGGAACGGTGGGGAGCAGTACTTC. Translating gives CASSWNGGEQYF. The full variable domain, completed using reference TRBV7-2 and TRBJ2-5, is GAGVSQSPSNKVTEKGKDVELRCDPISGHTALYWYRQSLGQGLEFLIYFQGNSAPDKSGLPSDRFSAERTGGSVSTLTIQRTQQEDSAVYLCASSWNGGEQYFGPGTRLLVL.

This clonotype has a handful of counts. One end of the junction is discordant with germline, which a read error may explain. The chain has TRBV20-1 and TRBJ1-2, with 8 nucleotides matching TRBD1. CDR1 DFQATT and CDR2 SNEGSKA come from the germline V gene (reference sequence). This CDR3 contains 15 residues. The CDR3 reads CSASRDRKPNYDYTF. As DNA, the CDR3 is TGCAGTGCTTCCCGGGACAGGAAACCTAACTATGACTACACCTTC.